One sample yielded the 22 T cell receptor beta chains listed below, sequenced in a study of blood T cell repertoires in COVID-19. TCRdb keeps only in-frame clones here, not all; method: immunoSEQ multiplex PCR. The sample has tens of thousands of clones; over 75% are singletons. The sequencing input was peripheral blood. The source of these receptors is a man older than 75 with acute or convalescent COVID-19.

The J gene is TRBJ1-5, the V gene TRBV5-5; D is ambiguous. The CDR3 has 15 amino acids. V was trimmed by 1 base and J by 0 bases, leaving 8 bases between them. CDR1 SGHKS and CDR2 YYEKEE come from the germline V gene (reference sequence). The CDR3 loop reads CASSLTDNSNQPQHF. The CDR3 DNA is TGTGCCAGCAGCTTGACAGATAATAGCAATCAGCCCCAGCATTTT.

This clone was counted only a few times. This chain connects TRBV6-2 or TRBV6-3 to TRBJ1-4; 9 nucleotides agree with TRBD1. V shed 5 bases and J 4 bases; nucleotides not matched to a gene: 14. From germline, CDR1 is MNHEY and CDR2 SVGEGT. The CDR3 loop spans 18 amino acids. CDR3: CASSPGTGSPRGNEKLFF. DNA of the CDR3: TGTGCCAGCAGTCCCGGGACAGGGTCCCCACGGGGTAATGAAAAACTGTTTTTT.

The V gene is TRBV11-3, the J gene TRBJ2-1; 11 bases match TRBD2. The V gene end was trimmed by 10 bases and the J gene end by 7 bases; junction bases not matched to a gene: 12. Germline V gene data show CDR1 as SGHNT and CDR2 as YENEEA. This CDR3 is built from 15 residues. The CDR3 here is CATTQGLAGGNEQFF. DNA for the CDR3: TGTGCCACCACCCAAGGGCTAGCGGGAGGAAATGAGCAGTTCTTC.

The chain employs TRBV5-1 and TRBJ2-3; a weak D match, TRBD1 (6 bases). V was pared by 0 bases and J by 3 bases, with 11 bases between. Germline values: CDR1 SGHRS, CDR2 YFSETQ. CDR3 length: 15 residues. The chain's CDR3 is CASSLEPGETDTQYF. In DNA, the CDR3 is TGCGCCAGCAGCTTGGAACCAGGGGAGACAGATACGCAGTATTTT.

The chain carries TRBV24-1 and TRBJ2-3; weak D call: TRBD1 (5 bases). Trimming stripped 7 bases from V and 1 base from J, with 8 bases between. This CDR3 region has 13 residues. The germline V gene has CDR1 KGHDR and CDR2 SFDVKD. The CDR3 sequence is CATRDTRTDTQYF. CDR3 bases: TGTGCCACCAGGGACACCCGCACAGATACGCAGTATTTT.

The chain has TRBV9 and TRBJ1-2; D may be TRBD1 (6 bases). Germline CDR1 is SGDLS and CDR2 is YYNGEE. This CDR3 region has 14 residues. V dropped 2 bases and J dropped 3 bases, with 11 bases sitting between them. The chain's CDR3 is CASSVVGQDYGYTF. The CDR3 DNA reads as TGTGCCAGCAGCGTCGTGGGACAAGACTATGGCTACACCTTC.

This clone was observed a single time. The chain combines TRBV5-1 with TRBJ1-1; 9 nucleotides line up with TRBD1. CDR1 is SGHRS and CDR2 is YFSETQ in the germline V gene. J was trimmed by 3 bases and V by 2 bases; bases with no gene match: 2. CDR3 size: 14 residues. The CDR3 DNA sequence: TGCGCCAGCAGCTTCGGACAGGGGTACACTGAAGCTTTCTTT. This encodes CASSFGQGYTEAFF.

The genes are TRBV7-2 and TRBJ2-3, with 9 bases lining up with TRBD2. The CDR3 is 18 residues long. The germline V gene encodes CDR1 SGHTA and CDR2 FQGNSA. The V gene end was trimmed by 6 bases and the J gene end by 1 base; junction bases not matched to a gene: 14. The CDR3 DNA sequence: TGTGCCAGCAGTCATCACCCGGGTCTAGCGGGACGCACAGATACGCAGTATTTT. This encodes CASSHHPGLAGRTDTQYF.

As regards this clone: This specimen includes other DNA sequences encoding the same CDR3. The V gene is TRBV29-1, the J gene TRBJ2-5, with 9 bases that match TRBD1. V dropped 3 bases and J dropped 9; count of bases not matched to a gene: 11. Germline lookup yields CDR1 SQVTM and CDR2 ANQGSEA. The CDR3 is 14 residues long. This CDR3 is CSVDKGQGGLAQYF. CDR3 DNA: TGCAGCGTTGATAAGGGACAGGGAGGTCTGGCCCAGTACTTC. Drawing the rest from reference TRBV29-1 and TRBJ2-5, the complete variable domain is SAVISQKPSRDICQRGTSLTIQCQVDSQVTMMFWYRQQPGQSLTLIATANQGSEATYESGFVIDKFPISRPNLTFSTLTVSNMSPEDSSIYLCSVDKGQGGLAQYFGPGTRLLVL.

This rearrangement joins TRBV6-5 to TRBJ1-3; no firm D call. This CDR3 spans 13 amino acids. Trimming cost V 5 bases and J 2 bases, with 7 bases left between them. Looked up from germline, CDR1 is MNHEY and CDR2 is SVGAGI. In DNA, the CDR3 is TGTGCCAGCAGTACTTATACTGGAAACACCATATATTTT. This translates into CASSTYTGNTIYF.

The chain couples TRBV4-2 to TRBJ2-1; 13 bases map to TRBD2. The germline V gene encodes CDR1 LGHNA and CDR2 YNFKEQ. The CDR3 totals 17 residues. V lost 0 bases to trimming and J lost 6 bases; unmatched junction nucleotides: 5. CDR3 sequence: CASSQDRGLAGPNEQFF. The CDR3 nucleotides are TGTGCCAGCAGCCAAGATCGGGGACTAGCGGGACCCAATGAGCAGTTCTTC.

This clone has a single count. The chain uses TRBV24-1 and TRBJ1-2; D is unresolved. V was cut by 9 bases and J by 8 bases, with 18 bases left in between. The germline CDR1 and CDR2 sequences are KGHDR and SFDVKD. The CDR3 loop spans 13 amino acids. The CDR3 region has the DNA TGTGCCACCTCCCGTCCCGGGTTGTTAGGCTACACCTTC. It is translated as CATSRPGLLGYTF.

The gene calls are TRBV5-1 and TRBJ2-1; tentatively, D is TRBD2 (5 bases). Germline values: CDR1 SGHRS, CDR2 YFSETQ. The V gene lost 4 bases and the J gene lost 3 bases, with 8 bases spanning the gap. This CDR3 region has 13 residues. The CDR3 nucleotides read TGCGCCAGCAGCGGGAGCGGCTACAATGAGCAGTTCTTC. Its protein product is CASSGSGYNEQFF.

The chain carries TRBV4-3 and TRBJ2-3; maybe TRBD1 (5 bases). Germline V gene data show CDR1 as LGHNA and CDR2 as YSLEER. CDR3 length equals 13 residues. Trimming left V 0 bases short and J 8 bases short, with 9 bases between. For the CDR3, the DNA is TGCGCCAGCAGCCAAGATGTTCAGGGTACGCAGTATTTT. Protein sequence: CASSQDVQGTQYF.

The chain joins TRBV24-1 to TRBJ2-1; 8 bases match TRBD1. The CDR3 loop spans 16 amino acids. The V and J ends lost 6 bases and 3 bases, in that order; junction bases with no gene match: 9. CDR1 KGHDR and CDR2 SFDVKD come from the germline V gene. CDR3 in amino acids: CATSLTGDGYYNEQFF. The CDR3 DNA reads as TGTGCCACCAGTCTGACAGGGGACGGCTACTACAATGAGCAGTTCTTC.

The CDR3 DNA reads TGTGCCAGCAGGACAGGGAGAAACCGCAATGAGCAGTTCTTC. Translated, it gives CASRTGRNRNEQFF. This chain uses TRBV7-9 with TRBJ2-1, with TRBD1 matching over 7 bases. Germline loops: CDR1 SEHNR, CDR2 FQNEAQ (reference sequence). The CDR3 length is 14 residues. The J segment lost 6 bases and the V segment lost 6 bases, leaving 8 bases of the junction unmatched.

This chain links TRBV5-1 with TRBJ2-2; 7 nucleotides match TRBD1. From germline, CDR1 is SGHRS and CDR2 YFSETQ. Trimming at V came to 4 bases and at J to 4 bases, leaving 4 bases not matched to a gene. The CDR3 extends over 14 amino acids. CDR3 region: CASSTGTATGELFF. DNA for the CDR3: TGCGCCAGCAGCACCGGGACAGCCACCGGGGAGCTGTTTTTT.

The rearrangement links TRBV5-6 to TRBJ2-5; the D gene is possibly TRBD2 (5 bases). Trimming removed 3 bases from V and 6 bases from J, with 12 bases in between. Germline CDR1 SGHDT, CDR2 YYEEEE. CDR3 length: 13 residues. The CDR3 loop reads CASSWAGEQTQYF. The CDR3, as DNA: TGTGCCAGCAGCTGGGCGGGTGAACAGACCCAGTACTTC. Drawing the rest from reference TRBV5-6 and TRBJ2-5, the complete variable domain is DAGVTQSPTHLIKTRGQQVTLRCSPKSGHDTVSWYQQALGQGPQFIFQYYEEEERQRGNFPDRFSGHQFPNYSSELNVNALLLGDSALYLCASSWAGEQTQYFGPGTRLLVL.

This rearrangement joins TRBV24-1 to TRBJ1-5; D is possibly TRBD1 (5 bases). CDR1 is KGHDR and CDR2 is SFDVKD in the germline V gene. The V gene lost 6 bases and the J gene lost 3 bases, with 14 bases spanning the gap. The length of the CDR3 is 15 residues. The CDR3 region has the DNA TGTGCCACCAGTCGGGCGACGGGGGTCAATCAGCCCCAGCATTTT. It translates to CATSRATGVNQPQHF.

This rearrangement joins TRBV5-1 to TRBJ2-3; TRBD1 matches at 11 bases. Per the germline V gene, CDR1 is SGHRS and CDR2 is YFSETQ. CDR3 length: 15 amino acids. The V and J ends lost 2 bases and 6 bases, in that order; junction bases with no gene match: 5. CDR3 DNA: TGCGCCAGCAGCTTTCGGACAGGGGGCGCGGATACGCAGTATTTT. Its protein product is CASSFRTGGADTQYF.

The CDR3 sequence: CASSLGATSSYEQYF. CDR3 DNA: TGCGCCAGCAGCTTGGGGGCGACTAGCTCCTACGAGCAGTACTTC. The rearrangement uses TRBV5-1 and TRBJ2-7; D might be TRBD2 (6 bases). CDR3 length: 15 amino acids. Germline V gene data show CDR1 as SGHRS and CDR2 as YFSETQ. Trimming pared 0 bases from V and 0 bases from J, leaving 10 bases between.

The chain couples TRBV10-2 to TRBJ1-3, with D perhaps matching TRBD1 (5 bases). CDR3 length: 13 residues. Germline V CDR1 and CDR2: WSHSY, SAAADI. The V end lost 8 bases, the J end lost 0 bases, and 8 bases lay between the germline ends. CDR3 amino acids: CASHDSSGNTIYF. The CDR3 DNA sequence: TGCGCCAGCCATGACAGCTCTGGAAACACCATATATTTT.